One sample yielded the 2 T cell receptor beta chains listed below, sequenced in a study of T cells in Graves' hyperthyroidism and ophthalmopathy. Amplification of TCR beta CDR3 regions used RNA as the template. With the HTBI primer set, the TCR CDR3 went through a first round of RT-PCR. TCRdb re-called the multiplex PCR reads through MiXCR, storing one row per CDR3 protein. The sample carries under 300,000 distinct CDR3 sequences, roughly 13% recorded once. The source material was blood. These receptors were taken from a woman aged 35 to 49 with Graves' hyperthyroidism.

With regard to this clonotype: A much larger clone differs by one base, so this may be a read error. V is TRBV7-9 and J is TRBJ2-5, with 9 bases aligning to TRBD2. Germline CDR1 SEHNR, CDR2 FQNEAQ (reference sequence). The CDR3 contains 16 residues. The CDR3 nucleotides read TGTGCCAGCAGCTTCCCCGGGCTAGCGGGACAAGAGACCCCGTACTTC. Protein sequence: CASSFPGLAGQETPYF.

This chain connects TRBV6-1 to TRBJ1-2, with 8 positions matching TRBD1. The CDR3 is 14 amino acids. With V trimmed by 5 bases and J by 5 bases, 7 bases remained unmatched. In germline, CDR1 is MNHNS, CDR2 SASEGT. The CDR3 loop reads CASSPWTGQYGYTF. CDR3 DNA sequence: TGTGCCAGCAGTCCCTGGACAGGGCAATATGGCTACACCTTC.